Detailed here is one T cell receptor beta chain. Its target antigen remains unknown. There are no base qualities to consult, and no much larger clone falls within one base. The data originate from a study of blood T cell repertoires in COVID-19 (dated by TCRdb to 2020 to 2021). Describing the broader study: Samples covering the acute and convalescent phases of COVID-19 were provided by collaborators in the United States, Italy and Spain. The repertoires were made available in a free public database intended to serve as a resource for research on the immune response to SARS-CoV-2. HLA class I and class II types, where available, came from metadata supplied by the sample provider rather than from assay-based typing. The material from the prospective study consisted of cDNA or gDNA derived from T cells, B-cell-depleted T cells, or PBMCs. Samples came from the ongoing ImmuneRACE study (first 160 participants) plus 1,254 subjects from 6 global collaborators. Nearly every sample came with metadata listing a de-identified subject ID, COVID-19 status, age in years and sex. Deeply sampled blood TCRbeta repertoires from subjects exposed to, actively infected with, or recovered from COVID-19 were included in the dataset.

The immunoSEQ Assay, a bias-controlled multiplex PCR, was used to amplify TCRbeta CDR3 regions from genomic DNA. In the paper's pipeline: Within the assay, amplification of reference gene primers was used to estimate how many nucleated cells each sample contained. Sequence reads were collapsed and filtered to measure the absolute abundance of every unique TCRbeta CDR3 rearrangement. For each sample, productive Simpson clonality was calculated as the square root of Simpson's diversity index across productive rearrangements. The table was pulled from immuneACCESS by TCRdb, which kept in-frame rearrangements only. Such tables lose some clones; where checked, under half of the loss comes from unresolved V genes, and the rest has no known cause. The V and J calls and clone size are taken from that table; D and trimming were inferred from the DNA. Recorded for this sample are about 250,000 clones; roughly 86% of them occurred a single time. Approximately 6% of the sample is in the top ten clones.

Beyond this particular receptor, the publication reports: The amount of clinical and demographic metadata varied by source and participant and was provided uncurated.

One collaborating source in Seattle enrolled patients during active infection and followed them longitudinally through the course of disease. Whole blood was collected in K2EDTA tubes by collaborating institutions according to the institutions' own protocols. For TCRbeta analysis, collaborator samples were shipped as frozen whole blood, as isolated PBMCs, or as DNA extracted from either sample type. CDR1 SGHRS and CDR2 YFSETQ are derived from the germline V gene. The CDR3 starts with the cysteine, ends with the phenylalanine, and has 17 residues. CDR3 DNA is the only sequence kept; it has 51 bases, read in frame from the first base. The V end gives up 1 base and the J end 5 bases, leaving 13 bases in the junction not matched to a gene.

Sequenced input: peripheral blood. Recombination connected TRBV5-1 to TRBJ2-3; 7 central bases correspond to TRBD1. The receptor comes from a woman aged 80 or older with COVID-19, enrolled during active disease. The CDR3 protein sequence reads: CASSLQGPQGVGDTQYF. The sequence in DNA is TGCGCCAGCAGCTTGCAGGGCCCTCAGGGGGTGGGAGATACGCAGTATTTT.